This passage covers 11 T cell receptor beta chains from one sample sequenced in a study of shared clonotypes between healthy human individuals. The method was immunoSEQ multiplex PCR; TCRdb's version includes in-frame clones alone and lacks a portion of them. The table records about 1 million clones, about 75% of them present only once. Material: memory CD4+ T cells sorted from blood. The subset is: CD45RA-negative fraction. Receptors were obtained from a man aged 18-30 years in good health.

The gene calls are TRBV14 and TRBJ2-5; maybe TRBD1 (5 bases). Trimming took 3 bases from V and 4 from J, leaving 12 bases between them. Germline assignment: CDR1 SGHDN and CDR2 FVKESK. The CDR3 is 14 amino acids. This CDR3 is CASSQLGALETQYF. The CDR3 DNA reads TGTGCCAGCAGCCAGTTAGGGGCCTTAGAGACCCAGTACTTC.

V gene TRBV30 combines with J gene TRBJ2-1; 13 bases are shared with TRBD2. The CDR3 is made up of 16 amino acids. The germline CDR1 and CDR2 sequences are GTSNPN and SVGIG (reference sequence). Trimming at V came to 3 bases and at J to 6 bases, leaving 8 bases not matched to a gene. CDR3 DNA: TGTGCCTGGAGAACCCTACTAGCGGGGGGGTTCAATGAGCAGTTCTTC. Its protein product is CAWRTLLAGGFNEQFF.

The chain recombines TRBV18 with TRBJ2-2; D is possibly TRBD1 or TRBD2 (6 bases each). This CDR3 contains 18 residues. CDR1 and CDR2 (germline): KGHSH, LQKENI. V was pared by 0 bases and J by 0 bases, with 14 bases between. Here the CDR3 DNA reads TGTGCCAGCTCACCACCGGGGGGCGGCCCCACGAACACCGGGGAGCTGTTTTTT. This sequence encodes CASSPPGGGPTNTGELFF.

The V call is TRBV7-6, the J call TRBJ2-3; D is perhaps TRBD2 (7 bases). This CDR3 is built from 14 residues. V lost 1 base and J 4 bases, leaving 9 bases between the germline ends. CDR1 SGHVS and CDR2 FNYEAQ come from the germline V gene. CDR3 residues: CASSLGGGADTQYF. The DNA of the CDR3 is TGTGCCAGCAGCTTAGGAGGGGGGGCAGATACGCAGTATTTT. Full variable domain (remainder filled in from reference TRBV7-6 and TRBJ2-3): GAGVSQSPRYKVTKRGQDVALRCDPISGHVSLYWYRQALGQGPEFLTYFNYEAQQDKSGLPNDRFSAERPEGSISTLTIQRTEQRDSAMYRCASSLGGGADTQYFGPGTRLTVL.

Here the CDR3 DNA reads TGTGCCAGCAGTGAAGAGACAGGCTACGAGCAGTACTTC. Protein: CASSEETGYEQYF. The rearrangement links TRBV2 to TRBJ2-7; D perhaps matches TRBD1 (6 bases). The CDR3 is 13 residues long. V was trimmed by 1 base and J by 3 bases, leaving 7 bases between them. Germline CDR1 SNHLY, CDR2 FYNNEI.

The chain employs TRBV9 and TRBJ2-3; weak D call: TRBD2 (6 bases). Trimming took 1 base from V and 2 from J, leaving 8 bases between them. The CDR3 is 14 amino acids. Germline V gene lookup returns CDR1 SGDLS and CDR2 YYNGEE. The CDR3 bases are TGTGCCAGCAGCGTACGGACTAACACAGATACGCAGTATTTT. This codes for CASSVRTNTDTQYF.

The genes are TRBV6-1 and TRBJ1-3; D is uncertain. The germline gives CDR1 MNHNS, CDR2 SASEGT. The CDR3 loop spans 14 amino acids. V lost 0 bases, J lost 8 bases, and 11 bases lay in between. CDR3 nucleotide sequence: TGTGCCAGCAGTGAAGCGCATGGGCGAGACACCATATATTTT. Protein: CASSEAHGRDTIYF.

With respect to this clone: A junction boundary mismatches the germline segment, possibly from a read error. The CDR3 bases are TGTGCTAGCAGCTCGGGACTAGCGGCCACCGGGGAGCTGTTTTTT. Protein: CASSSGLAATGELFF. This sequence joins TRBV7-7 and TRBJ2-2; 11 bases agree with TRBD2. CDR3 length: 15 amino acids. In germline, CDR1 is SSHAT, CDR2 FNYEAQ (reference sequence).

The genes are TRBV6-5 and TRBJ2-7; possible D gene TRBD1, 6 bases. Trimming removed 0 bases from V and 4 bases from J, with 10 bases in between. Germline loops: CDR1 MNHEY, CDR2 SVGAGI. The CDR3 spans 14 residues. As DNA, the CDR3 is TGTGCCAGCAGTTACTCGAGGACAGAATACGAGCAGTACTTC. This encodes CASSYSRTEYEQYF.

The chain joins TRBV9 to TRBJ2-2; 7 nucleotides agree with TRBD2. The CDR3 totals 16 residues. The junction had 6 bases not matched to a gene; V was cut back by 0 bases and J by 4 bases. CDR1 and CDR2 from the germline V gene are SGDLS and YYNGEE. This chain's CDR3 is CASSVGGLAVTGELFF. CDR3 DNA sequence: TGTGCCAGCAGCGTAGGAGGGCTAGCGGTCACCGGGGAGCTGTTTTTT.

The CDR3 here is CASSLVGLAARETQYF. In DNA form, the CDR3 reads TGTGCCAGCAGCTTAGTGGGACTAGCGGCGAGAGAGACCCAGTACTTC. This chain connects TRBV7-2 to TRBJ2-5; 11 nucleotides agree with TRBD2. The V and J ends lost 1 base and 4 bases, in that order; junction bases with no gene match: 5. The CDR3 contains 16 residues. Per germline, CDR1 SGHTA and CDR2 FQGNSA.